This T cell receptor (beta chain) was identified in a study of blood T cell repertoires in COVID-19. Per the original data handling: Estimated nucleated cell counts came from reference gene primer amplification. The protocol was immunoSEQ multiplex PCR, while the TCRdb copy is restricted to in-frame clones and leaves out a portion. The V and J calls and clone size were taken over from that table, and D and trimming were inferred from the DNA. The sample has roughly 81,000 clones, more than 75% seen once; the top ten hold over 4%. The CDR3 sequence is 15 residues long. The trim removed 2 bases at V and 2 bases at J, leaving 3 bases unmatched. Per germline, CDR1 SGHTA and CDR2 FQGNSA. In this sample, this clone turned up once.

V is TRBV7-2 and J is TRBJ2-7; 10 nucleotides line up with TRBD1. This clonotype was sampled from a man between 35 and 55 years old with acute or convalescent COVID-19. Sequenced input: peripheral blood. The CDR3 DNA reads TGTGCCAGCAGCTTATCGGGACAGGGGACCTACGAGCAGTACTTC. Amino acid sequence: CASSLSGQGTYEQYF.